The 20 T cell receptor beta chains below all came from one sample that was sequenced in a study of immune cell composition in non-small cell lung cancer. The assay was immunoSEQ multiplex PCR, and TCRdb's table has in-frame clones only and misses some. The data show approximately 5,800 clones, roughly 78% seen once. The source material was lung tumor tissue. Source of these receptors: a human donor with non-small cell lung cancer.

The rearrangement uses TRBV10-3 and TRBJ2-3; 8 bases agree with TRBD1. CDR3 length: 16 amino acids. V shed 6 bases, J shed 4 bases, and the junction held 12 bases outside the gene matches. Germline V gives CDR1 ENHRY, CDR2 SYGVKD. Written as DNA, the CDR3 is TGTGCCATCAGCGACAGGGGACCCAGCGCGGCAGATACGCAGTATTTT. It translates to CAISDRGPSAADTQYF.

The chain recombines TRBV6-1 with TRBJ1-5; D gene unclear. The CDR3 sequence is 12 residues long. Trimming took off 3 bases at V and 6 bases at J, with 6 bases between the two ends. Germline CDR1 is MNHNS and CDR2 is SASEGT. The DNA for the CDR3 is TGTGCCAGCAGTGATTTGAGTCAGCCCCAGCATTTT. Translation gives CASSDLSQPQHF.

The genes are TRBV30 and TRBJ1-6; D is undetermined. V was trimmed by 0 bases and J by 9 bases, leaving 12 bases between them. The CDR3 is 14 residues long. Germline CDR1 GTSNPN, CDR2 SVGIG (reference sequence). The CDR3 region has the DNA TGTGCCTGGAGTGTACCGTTGCTAATTTCACCCCTCCACTTT. It encodes CAWSVPLLISPLHF.

This chain joins TRBV7-9 and TRBJ1-1; no clear D gene. Per the germline V gene, CDR1 is SEHNR and CDR2 is FQNEAQ (reference sequence). Trimming left V 0 bases short and J 0 bases short, with 8 bases between. The CDR3 is 15 residues long. CDR3 protein: CASSLARIMNTEAFF. The DNA of the CDR3 is TGTGCCAGCAGCTTAGCCAGGATAATGAACACTGAAGCTTTCTTT.

This clone has only a few counts. The chain joins TRBV27 to TRBJ2-7; TRBD2 matches 8 bases. V lost 8 bases and J lost 4; bases outside the gene matches: 16. Germline lookup yields CDR1 MNHEY and CDR2 SMNVEV (reference sequence). This CDR3 is 16 amino acids long. CDR3 loop: CASSTGGGLTAYEQYF. The CDR3 DNA follows: TGTGCCAGCTCCACCGGGGGGGGGCTCACCGCTTACGAGCAGTACTTC.

As DNA, the CDR3 is TGTGCCAGCAGTCCCGACACTTCTTATAATTCACCCCTCCACTTT. Protein: CASSPDTSYNSPLHF. The V gene is TRBV6-6, the J gene TRBJ1-6, with D unresolved. Germline V gives CDR1 MNHNY, CDR2 SVGAGI (reference sequence). The CDR3 is made up of 15 amino acids. Trimming cost V 5 bases and J 4 bases, with 12 bases left between them.

The V gene is TRBV7-2, the J gene TRBJ2-7; 8 bases map to TRBD2. V was pared by 7 bases and J by 1 base, with 12 bases of the junction left unmatched. CDR3 length equals 16 residues. Germline V CDR1 and CDR2: SGHTA, FQGNSA. DNA for the CDR3: TGTGCCAGCAACTCGGCGGGGGGCATTTTGTCCTACGAGCAGTACTTC. It yields the protein CASNSAGGILSYEQYF.

This clone was seen once. The V gene is TRBV10-2, the J gene TRBJ2-5; 9 bases are a match to TRBD1. The ends lost 6 bases at V and 5 bases at J; junction bases unmatched: 16. Germline V gene data show CDR1 as WSHSY and CDR2 as SAAADI. The CDR3 has 17 residues. The DNA for the CDR3 is TGCGCCAGCAGCCTCACTATCCAGACAGGGGGAGATGAGACCCAGTACTTC. It is translated as CASSLTIQTGGDETQYF.

This chain uses TRBV6-1 with TRBJ2-3; D is unclear. This CDR3 spans 12 amino acids. Trimming removed 5 bases at V and 7 bases at J, with 10 bases between. CDR1 is MNHNS, CDR2 SASEGT, per germline. The CDR3 DNA follows: TGTGCCAGCAGTTATAGTCCCAATACGCAGTATTTT. Its translation is CASSYSPNTQYF.

This chain connects TRBV5-1 to TRBJ1-4, with TRBD1 matching over 7 bases. The V and J ends lost 0 bases and 14 bases, in that order; junction bases with no gene match: 13. Germline CDR1 reads SGHRS; CDR2 reads YFSETQ. This CDR3 has 15 residues. The CDR3 spells CASSLDGTDAYRLFF. For the CDR3, the DNA is TGCGCCAGCAGCTTGGACGGGACAGACGCTTATAGGCTGTTTTTT.

V and J are TRBV30 and TRBJ2-5; 7 bases map to TRBD2. The CDR3 runs to 15 residues. V dropped 1 base and J dropped 2; count of bases not matched to a gene: 7. Germline loops: CDR1 GTSNPN, CDR2 SVGIG (reference sequence). The CDR3 protein is CAWSGFSAGQETQYF. DNA of the CDR3: TGTGCCTGGAGTGGGTTCTCAGCGGGGCAAGAGACCCAGTACTTC.

The V call is TRBV2, the J call TRBJ1-5; D perhaps matches TRBD1 (5 bases). V gave up 8 bases and J gave up 3 bases, with 8 bases separating them. CDR3 length equals 12 residues. Germline V gene sequence: CDR1 SNHLY, CDR2 FYNNEI. In DNA, the CDR3 is TGTGCCAGCCGACAGCCCAATCAGCCCCAGCATTTT. It is translated as CASRQPNQPQHF.

The CDR3 DNA reads as TGCGCCAGCAGCTTTGACAGAATATACGAGCAGTACTTC. Its protein product is CASSFDRIYEQYF. This chain connects TRBV5-1 to TRBJ2-7; a weak D match, TRBD1 (5 bases). Germline V gene lookup returns CDR1 SGHRS and CDR2 YFSETQ. The CDR3 loop spans 13 amino acids. The V end lost 2 bases, the J end lost 4 bases, and 10 bases lay between the germline ends.

The rearrangement uses TRBV5-1 and TRBJ1-1, with no clear D. This CDR3 spans 14 amino acids. In germline, CDR1 is SGHRS, CDR2 YFSETQ. Trimming took off 2 bases at V and 7 bases at J, with 15 bases between the two ends. The CDR3 nucleotides are TGCGCCAGCAGCTTATTTGCGACACAGAGTGAAGCTTTCTTT. It is translated as CASSLFATQSEAFF.

The chain is built from TRBV30 and TRBJ2-1, with D perhaps matching TRBD1 (5 bases). Germline loops: CDR1 GTSNPN, CDR2 SVGIG (reference sequence). Deletions cut 4 bases from V and 8 bases from J, with 9 bases between. This CDR3 comprises 11 residues. The CDR3 region is CAWTSRDEQFF. CDR3 nucleotides: TGTGCCTGGACCTCCAGGGATGAGCAGTTCTTC.

V gene TRBV27 combines with J gene TRBJ2-7, with D possibly being TRBD1 (7 bases). This CDR3 has 13 amino acids. Trimming shortened V by 7 bases and J by 6 bases, and 16 bases separated the two germline ends. CDR1 is MNHEY and CDR2 is SMNVEV in the germline V gene (reference sequence). CDR3 residues: CASNNYQGGEQYF. The CDR3 coding sequence is TGTGCCAGCAACAATTACCAGGGGGGCGAGCAGTACTTC.

The chain has TRBV11-2 and TRBJ2-2; D is unclear. The CDR3 is 15 residues long. The germline gives CDR1 SGHAT, CDR2 FQNNGV. V lost 5 bases and J 1 base, leaving 11 bases between the germline ends. Here the CDR3 DNA reads TGTGCCAGCAGCCCGACTCGCGAGAACACCGGGGAGCTGTTTTTT. The encoded protein is CASSPTRENTGELFF.

The chain employs TRBV5-1 and TRBJ1-2, with a weak D call TRBD1 (6 bases). V dropped 1 base and J dropped 0 bases, with 16 bases sitting between them. This CDR3 is 17 amino acids long. Germline CDR1 is SGHRS and CDR2 is YFSETQ. This CDR3 reads CASSLWGLGLSNYGYTF. Here the CDR3 DNA reads TGCGCCAGCAGCTTGTGGGGGCTGGGCCTATCTAACTATGGCTACACCTTC.

V gene TRBV7-9 combines with J gene TRBJ1-2, with TRBD1 identical over 9 bases. The CDR3 consists of 14 residues. Trimming removed 0 bases from V and 8 bases from J; junction bases left unmatched: 4. Per the germline V gene, CDR1 is SEHNR and CDR2 is FQNEAQ (reference sequence). This CDR3 reads CASSLAGTGKGYTF. In DNA form, the CDR3 reads TGTGCCAGCAGCTTAGCGGGGACAGGGAAGGGCTACACCTTC.

In its sample, this clone was seen once. The DNA for the CDR3 is TGTGCCAGCAGTGTTACAGGGGGCTGGGGCTACACCTTC. It codes for CASSVTGGWGYTF. This chain connects TRBV6-5 to TRBJ1-2; TRBD1 agrees at 9 bases. The trim removed 5 bases at V and 8 bases at J, leaving 6 bases unmatched. CDR1 is MNHEY and CDR2 is SVGAGI in the germline V gene. The CDR3 contains 13 residues.